Listed below are T cell receptor beta chains from one sample, sequenced in a study of blood T cell repertoires in COVID-19. Data came from immunoSEQ multiplex PCR; TCRdb stores just in-frame clones and leaves some out. The sample holds approximately 290,000 clones, roughly 84% seen once. Sequenced: peripheral blood. The origin of the receptors is a human donor with COVID-19, enrolled during active disease. The donor label of this sample is uncertain. Each CDR3 is given with its conserved first and last residue. Each record gives: CDR3 protein, CDR3 DNA, CDR3 length, V gene, J gene, clone size, D gene. A D gene is named only where the DNA matches it firmly. Expanded clones are given a class, and other clones once, few, many or no size at all.

CDR3: CAIRDRGGEKLFF; DNA: TGTGCCATACGGGACAGGGGCGGGGAAAAACTGTTTTTT; length: 13; V: TRBV28; J: TRBJ1-4; size: .; D: TRBD1
CDR3: CATRTDTEAFF; DNA: TGTGCCACCAGGACAGACACTGAAGCTTTCTTT; length: 11; V: TRBV24-1; J: TRBJ1-1; size: .; D: .
CDR3: CASTKFSYEQYF; DNA: TGTGCCAGCACCAAATTTTCCTACGAGCAGTACTTC; length: 12; V: TRBV7-2; J: TRBJ2-7; size: .; D: .
CDR3: CSASGTSGNYEQFF; DNA: TGCAGTGCTAGTGGGACTAGCGGGAACTATGAGCAGTTCTTC; length: 14; V: TRBV20-1; J: TRBJ2-1; size: .; D: TRBD2
CDR3: CASSSPDRGGSEAFF; DNA: TGTGCCAGCAGCTCCCCTGACAGGGGCGGCTCTGAAGCTTTCTTT; length: 15; V: TRBV5-4; J: TRBJ1-1; size: .; D: TRBD1
CDR3: CASSSTGALRGPQHF; DNA: TGTGCCAGCAGCTCAACAGGGGCCCTCCGAGGGCCCCAGCATTTT; length: 15; V: TRBV5-5; J: TRBJ1-5; size: .; D: TRBD1
CDR3: CASSPLAGGLETQYF; DNA: TGTGCCAGCTCACCGTTGGCAGGGGGCCTGGAGACCCAGTACTTC; length: 15; V: TRBV18; J: TRBJ2-5; size: .; D: TRBD1
CDR3: CASTSGELAEETQYF; DNA: TGTGCCAGTACATCAGGAGAGCTAGCGGAAGAGACCCAGTACTTC; length: 15; V: TRBV19; J: TRBJ2-5; size: .; D: TRBD2
CDR3: CASSQAGNYGYTF; DNA: TGTGCCAGCAGCCAAGCAGGGAACTATGGCTACACCTTC; length: 13; V: TRBV3-1/TRBV3-2; J: TRBJ1-2; size: .; D: .
CDR3: CASSYSGRDGYTF; DNA: TGTGCCAGCAGTTATTCAGGGAGGGATGGCTACACCTTC; length: 13; V: TRBV27; J: TRBJ1-2; size: .; D: .
CDR3: CATSDPTGGTAGTDTQYF; DNA: TGTGCCACCAGTGACCCTACTGGGGGGACAGCCGGTACAGATACGCAGTATTTT; length: 18; V: TRBV24-1; J: TRBJ2-3; size: .; D: .
CDR3: CASSFRGYNEQFF; DNA: TGTGCCAGCAGTTTCAGGGGATACAATGAGCAGTTCTTC; length: 13; V: TRBV27; J: TRBJ2-1; size: .; D: .
CDR3: CASSEGRGGGYTF; DNA: TGTGCCAGTAGTGAGGGGCGCGGGGGTGGCTACACCTTC; length: 13; V: TRBV19; J: TRBJ1-2; size: .; D: .
CDR3: CASSLEVRDSPLHF; DNA: TGTGCCAGCAGTTTAGAGGTCAGAGATTCACCCCTCCACTTT; length: 14; V: TRBV28; J: TRBJ1-6; size: .; D: .
CDR3: CASSSIPRGQETQYF; DNA: TGTGCCAGCAGCTCGATCCCCAGGGGGCAAGAGACCCAGTACTTC; length: 15; V: TRBV11-2; J: TRBJ2-5; size: .; D: TRBD1
CDR3: CASSLGTNSWGTEAFF; DNA: TGTGCCAGCAGTCTCGGGACAAATAGCTGGGGCACTGAAGCTTTCTTT; length: 16; V: TRBV28; J: TRBJ1-1; size: .; D: .
CDR3: CASSSPRLAGDQNEQFF; DNA: TGCGCCAGCAGCTCCCCTCGACTAGCGGGAGATCAGAATGAGCAGTTCTTC; length: 17; V: TRBV5-1; J: TRBJ2-1; size: .; D: TRBD2
CDR3: CAWILDRGYYGYTF; DNA: TGTGCCTGGATCCTGGACAGGGGGTACTATGGCTACACCTTC; length: 14; V: TRBV30; J: TRBJ1-2; size: .; D: TRBD1
CDR3: CASTMGQAVNTEAFF; DNA: TGTGCCAGTACCATGGGACAGGCGGTGAACACTGAAGCTTTCTTT; length: 15; V: TRBV19; J: TRBJ1-1; size: .; D: TRBD1
CDR3: CASSYSMLDRGLQETQYF; DNA: TGTGCCAGCAGTTACTCGATGCTGGACAGGGGGTTGCAAGAGACCCAGTACTTC; length: 18; V: TRBV6-2/TRBV6-3; J: TRBJ2-5; size: .; D: TRBD1
CDR3: CASSWGQGRGGYTF; DNA: TGTGCCAGCAGCTGGGGACAGGGAAGAGGTGGCTACACCTTC; length: 14; V: TRBV5-6; J: TRBJ1-2; size: .; D: TRBD1
CDR3: CASSLYLSSYEQYF; DNA: TGTGCCAGCAGTTTATACCTGAGCTCCTACGAGCAGTACTTC; length: 14; V: TRBV28; J: TRBJ2-7; size: .; D: .
CDR3: CSARGGPEAFF; DNA: TGCAGTGCTAGGGGGGGTCCTGAAGCTTTCTTT; length: 11; V: TRBV20-1; J: TRBJ1-1; size: .; D: .
CDR3: CASSEQTGENEKLFF; DNA: TGTGCCAGCAGTGAACAGACAGGGGAAAATGAAAAACTGTTTTTT; length: 15; V: TRBV6-4; J: TRBJ1-4; size: .; D: TRBD1
CDR3: CASSLVSSGGASGYGYTF; DNA: TGTGCCAGCAGCTTGGTCTCGTCAGGGGGCGCGTCTGGCTATGGCTACACCTTC; length: 18; V: TRBV5-6; J: TRBJ1-2; size: .; D: TRBD1
CDR3: CASSLFRPQGIGEKLFF; DNA: TGTGCCAGCAGTTTATTTCGGCCCCAGGGTATCGGAGAAAAACTGTTTTTT; length: 17; V: TRBV28; J: TRBJ1-4; size: .; D: .
CDR3: CASRLHGTGSPEAFF; DNA: TGTGCCAGCAGACTTCACGGGACAGGGAGTCCTGAAGCTTTCTTT; length: 15; V: TRBV27; J: TRBJ1-1; size: .; D: TRBD1
CDR3: CASSTGGRNTIYF; DNA: TGTGCCAGCAGTACTGGAGGCCGAAACACCATATATTTT; length: 13; V: TRBV2; J: TRBJ1-3; size: .; D: .
CDR3: CASNRGGSNYGYTF; DNA: TGCGCCAGTAACAGGGGGGGATCTAACTATGGCTACACCTTC; length: 14; V: TRBV5-1; J: TRBJ1-2; size: .; D: TRBD1
CDR3: CASSYSTLPGRAYEQYF; DNA: TGTGCCAGCAGTTACTCAACTTTACCAGGGCGTGCTTACGAGCAGTACTTC; length: 17; V: TRBV6-2/TRBV6-3; J: TRBJ2-7; size: few; D: .
CDR3: CASSQDVGRTSGASYEQYF; DNA: TGTGCCAGCAGCCAAGATGTGGGTCGGACTAGCGGGGCCTCCTACGAGCAGTACTTC; length: 19; V: TRBV4-2; J: TRBJ2-7; size: .; D: TRBD2
CDR3: CASSTRQGAGNTIYF; DNA: TGTGCCAGCAGTACCAGACAGGGAGCCGGAAACACCATATATTTT; length: 15; V: TRBV27; J: TRBJ1-3; size: .; D: TRBD1
CDR3: CASSPSGTYEQYF; DNA: TGTGCCAGCTCACCGTCAGGAACCTACGAGCAGTACTTC; length: 13; V: TRBV18; J: TRBJ2-7; size: .; D: .
CDR3: CAWSVAGGNEKLFF; DNA: TGTGCCTGGAGTGTTGCAGGGGGTAATGAAAAACTGTTTTTT; length: 14; V: TRBV30; J: TRBJ1-4; size: .; D: TRBD1
CDR3: CASRLQGLLGELFF; DNA: TGCGCCAGCAGACTTCAGGGGCTGCTCGGGGAGCTGTTTTTT; length: 14; V: TRBV5-1; J: TRBJ2-2; size: .; D: .
CDR3: CSVGEDARYGYTF; DNA: TGCAGCGTTGGGGAGGATGCGAGGTATGGCTACACCTTC; length: 13; V: TRBV29-1; J: TRBJ1-2; size: .; D: .
CDR3: CSVDPTGGESGF; DNA: TGCAGCGTTGACCCGACAGGGGGGGAGTCCGGTTTT; length: 12; V: TRBV29-1; J: TRBJ2-3; size: .; D: TRBD1
CDR3: CASSRTSGYTGELFF; DNA: TGTGCCAGCAGCAGGACTAGCGGATACACCGGGGAGCTGTTTTTT; length: 15; V: TRBV9; J: TRBJ2-2; size: .; D: TRBD2
CDR3: CASSPTTDTYGYTF; DNA: TGTGCCAGCAGCCCCACTACTGATACCTATGGCTACACCTTC; length: 14; V: TRBV11-2; J: TRBJ1-2; size: .; D: .
CDR3: CASSPGQVLGTQYF; DNA: TGTGCCAGCAGCCCGGGACAGGTTCTGGGGACCCAGTACTTC; length: 14; V: TRBV14; J: TRBJ2-5; size: many; D: TRBD1
CDR3: CASSSQTGALGETQYF; DNA: TGTGCCAGCAGCTCCCAAACAGGGGCCCTGGGGGAGACCCAGTACTTC; length: 16; V: TRBV7-6; J: TRBJ2-5; size: few; D: TRBD1
CDR3: CASSGQGPGGGYTF; DNA: TGTGCCAGCAGCGGACAGGGCCCTGGTGGAGGCTACACCTTC; length: 14; V: TRBV25-1; J: TRBJ1-2; size: .; D: TRBD1
CDR3: CASSELAGGMNEQFF; DNA: TGTGCCAGCAGTGAATTAGCGGGAGGGATGAATGAGCAGTTCTTC; length: 15; V: TRBV2; J: TRBJ2-1; size: .; D: TRBD2
CDR3: CASSPRTGVYGYTF; DNA: TGTGCCAGCAGCCCGCGGACAGGGGTCTATGGCTACACCTTC; length: 14; V: TRBV3-1/TRBV3-2; J: TRBJ1-2; size: .; D: TRBD1
CDR3: CASKLDGMNTEAFF; DNA: TGCGCCAGTAAGTTAGACGGGATGAACACTGAAGCTTTCTTT; length: 14; V: TRBV5-1; J: TRBJ1-1; size: .; D: .
CDR3: CASSPAGVLTGELFF; DNA: TGTGCCAGCAGTCCTGCGGGAGTGTTGACCGGGGAGCTGTTTTTT; length: 15; V: TRBV28; J: TRBJ2-2; size: .; D: TRBD2
CDR3: CASSPQAGATYNEQFF; DNA: TGTGCCAGCAGCCCCCAAGCGGGAGCCACCTACAATGAGCAGTTCTTC; length: 16; V: TRBV9; J: TRBJ2-1; size: .; D: TRBD2
CDR3: CASSNRGPTEAFF; DNA: TGTGCCAGCAGTAACAGGGGTCCCACTGAAGCTTTCTTT; length: 13; V: TRBV28; J: TRBJ1-1; size: .; D: TRBD1
CDR3: CASSSKTGPNEKLFF; DNA: TGTGCCAGCAGTTCCAAGACAGGGCCGAATGAAAAACTGTTTTTT; length: 15; V: TRBV27; J: TRBJ1-4; size: .; D: TRBD1
CDR3: CASSQEGLAGRYEQYF; DNA: TGCGCCAGCAGCCAAGAGGGACTAGCGGGCCGTTACGAGCAGTACTTC; length: 16; V: TRBV4-1; J: TRBJ2-7; size: .; D: TRBD2
CDR3: CASSLGRAAYNEQFF; DNA: TGTGCCAGCAGCTTGGGTCGTGCGGCCTACAATGAGCAGTTCTTC; length: 15; V: TRBV5-4; J: TRBJ2-1; size: .; D: .
CDR3: CASSRYSKGDTEAFF; DNA: TGTGCCAGCAGCCGATACTCCAAGGGGGACACTGAAGCTTTCTTT; length: 15; V: TRBV7-9; J: TRBJ1-1; size: .; D: .
CDR3: CASSRSEGTLNGYTF; DNA: TGTGCCAGCAGCCGTTCCGAAGGGACATTAAATGGCTACACCTTC; length: 15; V: TRBV7-2; J: TRBJ1-2; size: .; D: .
CDR3: CASSSDNTGYTF; DNA: TGTGCCAGCAGTTCCGACAATACTGGCTACACCTTC; length: 12; V: TRBV11-3; J: TRBJ1-2; size: .; D: .
CDR3: CASSHASLNEQFF; DNA: TGTGCCAGCAGCCATGCTAGCCTCAATGAGCAGTTCTTC; length: 13; V: TRBV3-1/TRBV3-2; J: TRBJ2-1; size: .; D: .
CDR3: CASSEVREGNTEAFF; DNA: TGTGCCAGCAGCGAGGTCCGGGAAGGAAACACTGAAGCTTTCTTT; length: 15; V: TRBV9; J: TRBJ1-1; size: .; D: .
CDR3: CASHFGQGADEQYF; DNA: TGCGCCAGCCACTTTGGACAGGGGGCTGACGAGCAGTACTTC; length: 14; V: TRBV5-1; J: TRBJ2-7; size: .; D: TRBD1
CDR3: CASSLEQGRNTIYF; DNA: TGTGCCAGCAGCTTAGAACAGGGAAGAAACACCATATATTTT; length: 14; V: TRBV7-9; J: TRBJ1-3; size: medium-sized; D: .
CDR3: CASSSPGLAGNEQFF; DNA: TGTGCCAGTAGTTCGCCAGGACTAGCAGGCAATGAGCAGTTCTTC; length: 15; V: TRBV19; J: TRBJ2-1; size: few; D: TRBD2
CDR3: CASGLGGGTDTQYF; DNA: TGTGCCAGCGGGCTTGGGGGCGGCACAGATACGCAGTATTTT; length: 14; V: TRBV7-2; J: TRBJ2-3; size: .; D: .